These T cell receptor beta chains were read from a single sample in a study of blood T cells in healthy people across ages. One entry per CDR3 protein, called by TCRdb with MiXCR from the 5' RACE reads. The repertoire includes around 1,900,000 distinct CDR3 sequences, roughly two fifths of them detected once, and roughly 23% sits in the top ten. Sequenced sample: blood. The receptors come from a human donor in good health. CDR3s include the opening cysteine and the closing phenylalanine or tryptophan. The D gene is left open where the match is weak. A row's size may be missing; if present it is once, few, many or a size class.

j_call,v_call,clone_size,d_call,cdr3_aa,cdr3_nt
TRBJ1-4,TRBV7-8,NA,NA,CASSFLVRPNEKLFF,TGTGCCAGCAGCTTTTTGGTCCGCCCAAATGAAAAACTGTTTTTT
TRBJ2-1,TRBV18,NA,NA,CASSPGRGEYNEQFF,TGTGCCAGCTCACCGGGCAGGGGGGAGTACAATGAGCAGTTCTTC
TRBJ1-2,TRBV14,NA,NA,CASSQVLGTPNYGYTF,TGTGCCAGCAGCCAAGTATTGGGCACACCGAACTATGGCTACACCTTC
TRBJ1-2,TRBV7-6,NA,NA,CASSSAPQDPYGYTF,TGTGCCAGCAGCTCGGCCCCACAGGATCCCTATGGCTACACCTTC
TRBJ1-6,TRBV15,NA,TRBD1,CATSRGRQGGSPLHF,TGTGCCACCAGCAGAGGGCGACAGGGTGGGTCACCCCTCCACTTT
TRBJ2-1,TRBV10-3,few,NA,CAISETRTGSISYSEQFF,TGTGCCATCAGTGAGACCCGGACGGGCAGCATTTCCTACAGTGAGCAGTTCTTC
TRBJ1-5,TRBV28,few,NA,CACNGAGDQPQHF,TGTGCCTGCAATGGGGCAGGGGATCAGCCCCAGCATTTT
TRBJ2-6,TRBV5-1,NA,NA,CAGRIIPGPKTSSGANVLTF,TGCGCCGGCAGGATTATTCCAGGACCGAAAACTAGCTCTGGGGCCAACGTCCTGACTTTC
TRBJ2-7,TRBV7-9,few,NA,CASGLADGLNEQYF,TGTGCCAGCGGCTTAGCGGACGGTCTCAACGAGCAGTACTTC
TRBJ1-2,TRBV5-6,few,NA,CASSLFSDYTF,TGTGCCAGCAGCTTGTTTAGTGACTACACCTTC